The rows below give T cell receptor beta chains drawn from one sample of a study of T cells in Graves' hyperthyroidism and ophthalmopathy. Each CDR3 protein gets one entry after TCRdb re-called the multiplex PCR reads with MiXCR. Of some 760,000 distinct CDR3 sequences listed, around 15% are singletons. Sample: blood. The receptor source for this set is a woman aged 18-29 years with Graves' hyperthyroidism. CDR3s include the opening cysteine and the closing phenylalanine or tryptophan. Clone size is given for some rows only: seen once, a few or many times, or a class if the clone is expanded.

abundance: many
v_gene: TRBV2
CDR3aa: CARESSGGAAFF

abundance: -
v_gene: TRBV24-1
CDR3aa: CATSDSPDRGEGPVTGELFF

abundance: -
v_gene: TRBV13
CDR3aa: CASSLRFGHFGTSGRAVSDEQFF

abundance: once
v_gene: TRBV6-4
CDR3aa: CASSDSGGGAYNEQFF

abundance: many
v_gene: TRBV7-2
CDR3aa: CASSSRTSGAYNEQFF

abundance: many
v_gene: TRBV27
CDR3aa: CASSPGSSRTGETQYF

abundance: many
v_gene: TRBV30
CDR3aa: CAWSVGGTGGFGYTF

abundance: many
v_gene: TRBV30
CDR3aa: CAWSTPGTGNYNEQFF

abundance: many
v_gene: TRBV5-1
CDR3aa: CASSLGASYEQYF

abundance: many
v_gene: TRBV2
CDR3aa: CASSERETTSEQYF

abundance: many
v_gene: TRBV5-1
CDR3aa: CASSLASGTAGYEQYF

abundance: many
v_gene: TRBV11-3
CDR3aa: CASRSGTSGFYEQYF

abundance: many
v_gene: TRBV6-1
CDR3aa: CASLGQGNLNYGYTF

abundance: -
v_gene: TRBV6-1
CDR3aa: CASSNPPSPPESQHF

abundance: many
v_gene: TRBV28
CDR3aa: CASSSLGQGQAQPQHF